The 9 T cell receptor beta chains below all came from one sample that was sequenced in a study of T-cell memory formation after mild COVID-19. From the 5' RACE reads, TCRdb called clonotypes with MiXCR, one entry per CDR3 protein. The sample lists 340,000 or so distinct CDR3 sequences, around 13% occurring once. The sequenced material came from PBMCs or a T cell subset sorted from them (not recorded which). The source of these receptors is a man aged 18 to 35 who had mild COVID-19 (a few samples of this study predate the infection). Cell type and time point are not known.

This clonotype was seen repeatedly, ten times or more. This chain joins TRBV7-8 and TRBJ2-1; the D is unclear. CDR1 and CDR2 from the germline V gene are SGHVS and FQNEAQ. There are 13 residues in the CDR3. V gave up 1 base and J gave up 4 bases, with 5 bases separating them. The CDR3 spells CASSLVVYNEQFF. The CDR3 DNA sequence: TGTGCCAGCAGCTTAGTGGTATACAATGAGCAGTTCTTC.

This chain joins TRBV4-2 and TRBJ2-1; D not resolved. Germline values: CDR1 LGHNA, CDR2 YNFKEQ. V lost 6 bases, J lost 9 bases, and 9 bases lay in between. This CDR3 contains 11 residues. CDR3 residues: CASREYGEQFF. CDR3 in DNA: TGTGCCAGCAGGGAATACGGTGAGCAGTTCTTC.

The chain employs TRBV5-5 and TRBJ1-3, with TRBD1 matching over 7 bases. The germline V gene encodes CDR1 SGHKS and CDR2 YYEKEE (reference sequence). J gave up 4 bases and V 5 bases, and 9 bases lay outside the gene matches. The CDR3 runs 15 residues. The CDR3 reads CASRIRPTGGNTIYF. The CDR3 coding sequence is TGTGCCAGCAGGATTCGACCGACAGGGGGAAACACCATATATTTT.

The sample holds a few counts of this clonotype. The chain combines TRBV6-5 with TRBJ2-1; maybe TRBD2 (6 bases). The germline CDR1 and CDR2 sequences are MNHEY and SVGAGI. Trimming removed 6 bases from V and 12 bases from J, with 21 bases in between. The CDR3 extends over 14 amino acids. This chain's CDR3 is CASSPLVTDGGQFF. CDR3 bases: TGTGCCAGCAGCCCCCTGGTGACCGACGGGGGGCAGTTCTTC.

This clonotype was seen more than once but under ten times. This chain connects TRBV28 to TRBJ1-1, with 8 bases identical to TRBD1. Germline CDR1 is MDHEN and CDR2 is SYDVKM. J gave up 1 base and V 5 bases, and 6 bases lay outside the gene matches. This CDR3 spans 15 amino acids. The CDR3 here is CASSTPGGANTEAFF. In DNA, the CDR3 is TGTGCCAGCAGTACTCCAGGGGGCGCGAACACTGAAGCTTTCTTT.

The genes are TRBV12-2 and TRBJ1-1; TRBD1 is taken as the D call from the table, unchecked against the DNA. TRBV12-2 is assigned pseudogene status. The CDR3 contains 17 residues. The CDR3 nucleotides read TGTGCAAGTCGCTTAGCGAGGCAGGGACGGTGGAACACTGAAGCTTTCTTT. Its translation: CASRLARQGRWNTEAFF.

This clonotype was observed at least ten times. The V call is TRBV5-1, the J call TRBJ2-3; 12 bases agree with TRBD2. The germline gives CDR1 SGHRS, CDR2 YFSETQ. The CDR3 is 16 amino acids. V dropped 2 bases and J dropped 6; count of bases not matched to a gene: 7. The CDR3 reads CASSFGLAGSGDTQYF. The CDR3 nucleotides are TGCGCCAGCAGCTTTGGACTAGCGGGGTCCGGGGATACGCAGTATTTT.

The CDR3 DNA reads as TGCAGCGTTCTGGACAACTATGGCTACACCTTC. Translated: CSVLDNYGYTF. The J gene is TRBJ1-2, the V gene TRBV29-1, with D unresolved. The CDR3 loop spans 11 amino acids. Trimming cost V 5 bases and J 2 bases, with 6 bases left between them. The germline CDR1 and CDR2 sequences are SQVTM and ANQGSEA.

The V call is TRBV4-2, the J call TRBJ2-1; a possible D gene is TRBD2 (7 bases). The V end was cut by 0 bases, the J end by 6 bases, with 15 bases between. CDR1 LGHNA and CDR2 YNFKEQ come from the germline V gene. The CDR3 extends over 16 amino acids. The CDR3 coding sequence is TGTGCCAGCAGCCAAGATATGGGGGGGCCAGCCAATGAGCAGTTCTTC. Amino acids: CASSQDMGGPANEQFF.